The clone carrying this T cell receptor beta chain turned up a few times. The data were obtained in a study of blood T cells in healthy people across ages. A J-beta primer mix and a sample-barcoded 5' primer were used in a second PCR of roughly 6 to 11 cycles. TCRdb used MiXCR to reprocess the 5' RACE reads, holding one entry per CDR3 protein. The repertoire holds about 1,400,000 distinct CDR3 sequences, with approximately 59% as singletons. The CDR3 is made up of 16 amino acids. Looked up from germline, CDR1 is MNHEY and CDR2 is SMNVEV (reference sequence). V was shortened by 4 bases and J by 6 bases, with 19 bases between the two germline ends.

This TCR came from a man younger than 35 in good health. The sequencing input was blood. V is TRBV27 and J is TRBJ2-1; D call uncertain. The CDR3 sequence: CASSSTLGILSNEQFF. CDR3 coding DNA: TGTGCCAGCAGTTCCACTCTAGGGATCCTCTCCAATGAGCAGTTCTTC.